The present entry profiles one T cell receptor (beta chain) with its context. Its antigen is undetermined. TCRdb keeps only in-frame clones here, not all; method: immunoSEQ multiplex PCR. The repertoire holds approximately 150,000 clones, with around 90% as singletons. The data belong to a study of T cell responses to AZD1222 COVID-19 vaccine. Study-wide results and caveats: Only 5 or 6 AZD1222 recipients were seropositive at baseline. A reported finding is that nearly half of spike-specific TCRs target unmutated variant regions. Spike regions recognized by vaccine-associated CD4 TCRs spanned the protein, led by 160-218 and 743-854.

Germline-derived CDR1 and CDR2 are KGHSH and LQKENI. The CDR3 runs to 17 residues. V was pared by 0 bases and J by 3 bases, with 15 bases between. Some second doses came at about 4 weeks and others at about 12 weeks; these were pooled. The chain combines TRBV18 with TRBJ1-5, with D possibly TRBD1 on 6 matching bases. The sequencing used peripheral blood, collected 28 days after the second AZD1222 dose. This clonotype was obtained from an adult who received the AZD1222 COVID-19 vaccine. The CDR3 reads CASSPPIGGANNQPQHF. The DNA for the CDR3 is TGTGCCAGCTCACCACCGATCGGGGGCGCAAACAATCAGCCCCAGCATTTT.